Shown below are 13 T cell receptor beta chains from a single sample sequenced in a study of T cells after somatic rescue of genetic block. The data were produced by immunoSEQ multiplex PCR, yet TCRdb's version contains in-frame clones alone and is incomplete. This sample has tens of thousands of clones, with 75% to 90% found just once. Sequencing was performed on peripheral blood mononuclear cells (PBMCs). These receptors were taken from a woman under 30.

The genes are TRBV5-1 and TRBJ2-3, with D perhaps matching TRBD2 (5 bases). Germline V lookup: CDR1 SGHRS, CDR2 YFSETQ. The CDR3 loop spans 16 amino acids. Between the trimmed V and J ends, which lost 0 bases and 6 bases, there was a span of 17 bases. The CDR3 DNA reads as TGCGCCAGCAGCTTGGCCCTGGTGGCAGCGGCGGATACGCAGTATTTT. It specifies CASSLALVAAADTQYF.

The CDR3 is CASSQDVPWGYEQYF. The CDR3, as DNA: TGTGCCAGCAGCCAAGATGTTCCGTGGGGTTACGAGCAGTACTTC. This chain joins TRBV4-2 and TRBJ2-7, with D uncertain. The germline CDR1 and CDR2 sequences are LGHNA and YNFKEQ. The V end was cut by 0 bases, the J end by 4 bases, with 13 bases between. The CDR3 runs 15 residues.

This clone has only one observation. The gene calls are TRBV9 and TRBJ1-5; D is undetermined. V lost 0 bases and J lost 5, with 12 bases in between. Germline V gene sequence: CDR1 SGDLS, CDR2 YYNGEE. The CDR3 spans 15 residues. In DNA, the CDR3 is TGTGCCAGCAGCGTAGGGGGAGCTCCATATCAGCCCCAGCATTTT. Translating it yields CASSVGGAPYQPQHF. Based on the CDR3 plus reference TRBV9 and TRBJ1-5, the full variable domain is DSGVTQTPKHLITATGQRVTLRCSPRSGDLSVYWYQQSLDQGLQFLIQYYNGEERAKGNILERFSAQQFPDLHSELNLSSLELGDSALYFCASSVGGAPYQPQHFGDGTRLSIL.

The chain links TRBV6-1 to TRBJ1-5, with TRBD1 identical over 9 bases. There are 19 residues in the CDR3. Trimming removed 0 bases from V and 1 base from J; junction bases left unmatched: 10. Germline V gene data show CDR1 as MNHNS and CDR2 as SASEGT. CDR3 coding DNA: TGTGCCAGCAGTGAAGCCCGATCTGGGACAGGGAAGAGCAATCAGCCCCAGCATTTT. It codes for CASSEARSGTGKSNQPQHF.

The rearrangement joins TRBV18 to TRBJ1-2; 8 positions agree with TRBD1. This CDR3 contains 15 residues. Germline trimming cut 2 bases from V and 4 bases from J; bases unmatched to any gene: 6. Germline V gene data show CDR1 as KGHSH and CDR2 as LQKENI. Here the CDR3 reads CASSPGTGVGYGYTF. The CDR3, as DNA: TGTGCCAGCTCACCAGGGACAGGCGTTGGCTATGGCTACACCTTC.

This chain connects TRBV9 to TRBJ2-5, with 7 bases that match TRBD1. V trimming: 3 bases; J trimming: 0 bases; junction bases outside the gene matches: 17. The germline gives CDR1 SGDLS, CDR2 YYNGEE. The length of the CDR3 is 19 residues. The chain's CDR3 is CASSASTGTAELYQETQYF. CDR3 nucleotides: TGTGCCAGCAGCGCCTCCACCGGGACAGCTGAACTGTACCAAGAGACCCAGTACTTC.

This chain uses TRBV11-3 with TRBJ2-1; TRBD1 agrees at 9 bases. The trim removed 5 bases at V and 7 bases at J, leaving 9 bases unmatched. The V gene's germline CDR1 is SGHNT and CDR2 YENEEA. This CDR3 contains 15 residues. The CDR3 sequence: CASSPGQGVWNEQFF. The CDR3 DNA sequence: TGTGCCAGCAGCCCGGGACAGGGTGTTTGGAATGAGCAGTTCTTC.

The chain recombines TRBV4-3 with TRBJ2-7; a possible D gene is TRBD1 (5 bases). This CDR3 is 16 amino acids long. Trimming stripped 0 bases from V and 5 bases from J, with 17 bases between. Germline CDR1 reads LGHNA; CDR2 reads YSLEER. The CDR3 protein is CASSQDLGDRGHEQYF. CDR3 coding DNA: TGCGCCAGCAGCCAAGATTTAGGGGATCGAGGCCACGAGCAGTACTTC.

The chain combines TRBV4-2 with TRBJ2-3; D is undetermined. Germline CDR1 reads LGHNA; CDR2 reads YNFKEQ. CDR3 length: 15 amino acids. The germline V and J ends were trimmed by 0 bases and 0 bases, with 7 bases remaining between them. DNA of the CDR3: TGTGCCAGCAGCCAAGATCCCCCCAGCACAGATACGCAGTATTTT. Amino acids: CASSQDPPSTDTQYF.

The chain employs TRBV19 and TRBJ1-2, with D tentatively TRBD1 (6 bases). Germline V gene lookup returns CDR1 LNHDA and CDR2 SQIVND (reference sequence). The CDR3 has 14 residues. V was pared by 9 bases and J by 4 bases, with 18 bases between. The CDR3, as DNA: TGTGCCAGCCAGGGGAGGGGGGGACTCTATGGCTACACCTTC. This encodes CASQGRGGLYGYTF.

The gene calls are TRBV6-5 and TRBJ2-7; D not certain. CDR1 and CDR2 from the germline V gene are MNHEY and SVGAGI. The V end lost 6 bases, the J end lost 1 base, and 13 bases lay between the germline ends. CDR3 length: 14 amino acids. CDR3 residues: CASRGSGQSYEQYF. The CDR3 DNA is TGTGCCAGCAGGGGATCCGGGCAGTCCTACGAGCAGTACTTC.

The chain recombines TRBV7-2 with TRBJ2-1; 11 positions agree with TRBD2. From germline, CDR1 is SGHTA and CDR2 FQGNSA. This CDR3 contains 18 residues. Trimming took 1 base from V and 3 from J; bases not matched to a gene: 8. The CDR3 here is CASSLEGTSGRFYNEQFF. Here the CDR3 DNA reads TGTGCCAGCAGCTTAGAGGGGACTAGCGGACGATTCTACAATGAGCAGTTCTTC.

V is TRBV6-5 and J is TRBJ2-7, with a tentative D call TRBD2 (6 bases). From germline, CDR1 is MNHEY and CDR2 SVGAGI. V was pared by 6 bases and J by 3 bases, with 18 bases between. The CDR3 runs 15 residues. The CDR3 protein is CASSRSSAMFYEQYF. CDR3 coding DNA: TGTGCCAGCAGCCGATCTAGCGCCATGTTCTACGAGCAGTACTTC.